This T cell receptor (beta chain) originates from a study of post-analysis software for immune sequencing data. Study in general: Included courses were relapsing-remitting and secondary progressive multiple sclerosis; progressive-relapsing multiple sclerosis was also included.

As regards this clonotype: Its antigen is not known. The junction shows a germline mismatch at one end, possibly a read error.

Libraries were made from TCR beta cDNA, and they carried unique molecular identifiers. In TCRdb, the PCR reads were re-called with MiXCR into one record per CDR3 protein. The table has about 540,000 distinct CDR3 sequences, less than 40% seen once. Broader study findings: Patients had higher frequencies than controls of a handful of TRBV segments, including TRBV5-6, TRBV5-1 and TRBV20-1.

CDR1 MDHEN and CDR2 SYDVKM come from the germline V gene. This CDR3 spans 15 amino acids. This TCR derives from a girl aged 2-17 years with multiple sclerosis. V usage is TRBV28 and J usage is TRBJ2-7; 9 nucleotides line up with TRBD1. The DNA end favors TRBJ2-5, so the J call may be wrong. Sequencing used blood. The CDR3 reads CTSSIPGQGIETQYF. The CDR3 DNA reads as TGTACCAGCAGTATACCGGGACAGGGAATCGAGACCCAGTACTTC.